Sequencing of this T cell receptor beta chain was carried out in a study of T cell responses to AZD1222 COVID-19 vaccine. General observations from the study: Spike-specific TCR breadth and depth both grew after two AZD1222 doses. Targeting of unmutated variant regions was reportedly seen in nearly half of spike-specific TCRs.

Comments on this clone: The target antigen is unknown.

V lost 0 bases to trimming and J lost 3 bases, with 12 bases between them. From germline, CDR1 is LGHNA and CDR2 YSLEER. The CDR3 loop spans 15 amino acids. The table came from immunoSEQ multiplex PCR; TCRdb's copy has only in-frame clones and leaves some out. The sample consists of more than 20,000 clones, around nine tenths of them appearing once. The TCR originated in an adult who received the AZD1222 COVID-19 vaccine. Sequences were derived from peripheral blood, sampled 28 days after the second AZD1222 dose. V and J are TRBV4-3 and TRBJ2-7, with D possibly being TRBD2 (6 bases). This CDR3 reads CASSQELARGYEQYF. CDR3 DNA: TGCGCCAGCAGCCAAGAATTAGCGCGGGGCTACGAGCAGTACTTC.